This TCR beta chain was obtained from a study of blood T cells in healthy people across ages. Study outcomes and limitations: Considered underestimates were the diversity estimates obtained from one million T cells.

This CDR3 has 20 amino acids. The germline V gene encodes CDR1 LGHNA and CDR2 YSLEER. The ends were cut back, 0 bases at V and 0 bases at J, with 20 bases in the middle. Using a J-beta primer mix together with a sample-barcoded 5' primer, a second PCR was run for about 7 to 12 cycles. One entry per CDR3 protein, called by TCRdb with MiXCR from the 5' RACE reads. The sample carries around 990,000 distinct CDR3 sequences, 35% to 40% recorded once. In its sample, this clonotype was seen a few times. No antigen is known for it. The chain employs TRBV4-3 and TRBJ1-4, with D tentatively TRBD1 (6 bases). This receptor was obtained from a man aged 18 to 35 in good health. Sample: blood. The CDR3 sequence: CASSQDAIRGRHSTNEKLFF. In DNA, the CDR3 is TGCGCCAGCAGCCAAGATGCGATCAGGGGCCGCCACTCAACTAATGAAAAACTGTTTTTT.